This section outlines one TCR beta chain sequence together with its context. What it recognizes is unknown. From germline, CDR1 is SGHVS and CDR2 FQNEAQ. The CDR3 totals 14 residues. This sample is drawn from a study of monozygotic twins with inflammatory bowel disease. Overall study results and limits: Heterogeneous immunosuppressive treatment regimens may have introduced variability into patient repertoires. Separate T cell subtypes could not be resolved from one another. Among IBD patients, fewer clonotypes were shared with others than among healthy twins, especially with disease activity.

With the 5' RACE reads reprocessed, TCRdb shows one record per CDR3 protein and no DNA. The sample has roughly 100,000 distinct CDR3 sequences, and its top ten clones hold 1.9%. The TCR sequence derives from a human donor with ulcerative colitis or Crohn's disease, or a healthy co-twin of an affected twin (not recorded which). V is TRBV7-8 and J is TRBJ2-7; TCRdb's assignment of TRBD1 cannot be checked, as there is no DNA. The sample was blood. CDR3 sequence reads: CASSLGATAYEQYF.